This is a list of T cell receptor beta chains from one sample in a study of cytomegalovirus exposure and HLA in healthy donors. Clones were read by immunoSEQ multiplex PCR, and TCRdb kept only the in-frame ones, dropping some. The sample records 150,000 to 200,000 clones, about four fifths being singletons. The sequenced material came from PBMCs. The source of these receptors is a woman in her 50s in good health and CMV-seronegative. Each CDR3 is given without its conserved first and last residue. Some rows have no size entry. The others give once, few or many, or a class for an expanded clone.

j_call | v_call | clone_size | cdr3_aa
TRBJ1-4 | TRBV27 | once | ASSPRTGPPLNEKLF
TRBJ2-1 | TRBV11-2 | . | ASRTLAGGYNEQF
TRBJ2-5 | TRBV7-8 | . | ASSPLKGEGGETQY
TRBJ2-1 | TRBV11-2 | . | ASSLQSFWEQF
TRBJ1-2 | TRBV6-6 | . | VSSRDINYGYT
TRBJ2-5 | TRBV11-3 | . | ASSLGGAGETQY
TRBJ2-7 | TRBV27 | . | VTGGGASYEQY
TRBJ1-6 | TRBV7-2 | . | ASSLTGLDNSPLH
TRBJ2-5 | TRBV30 | . | AWSTLLPGVYTPGGNQETQY
TRBJ1-5 | TRBV13 | . | ASSLTGTGGNQPQH
TRBJ2-7 | TRBV7-8 | once | ASSLVGGRGRVYEQY
TRBJ2-3 | TRBV19 | . | ASSNKGTIASTDTQY
TRBJ2-5 | TRBV25-1 | . | ASSVTGGLGETQY
TRBJ2-5 | TRBV5-4 | . | ASSPGGEYETQY
TRBJ2-3 | TRBV28 | . | ASSFQGGRVRQY
TRBJ2-1 | TRBV14 | . | ASSQLPGGYNEQF
TRBJ2-3 | TRBV5-1 | . | ASSLFTTSTDTQY
TRBJ1-5 | TRBV7-8 | . | ASSFWTGGSRSNQPQH
TRBJ1-2 | TRBV7-9 | few | ASSLTGART
TRBJ2-5 | TRBV27 | once | ASSPNRQGFVVGTQY
TRBJ2-5 | TRBV9 | . | ASSVASALSGGETQY
TRBJ2-3 | TRBV7-9 | once | ASSLDRGATDTQY
TRBJ1-4 | TRBV2 | few | ASSEALRGAGKLF
TRBJ1-5 | TRBV28 | few | ASSQAAITGNSNQPQH
TRBJ2-7 | TRBV2 | once | ASSRQVSSYEQY
TRBJ2-5 | TRBV19 | . | ASSIGGGLQETQY
TRBJ2-1 | TRBV5-6 | . | ASSSPHRSSYNEQF
TRBJ2-6 | TRBV19 | . | ASSRTPGAGANVLT
TRBJ1-2 | TRBV7-2 | . | ASSSNSLYGYT
TRBJ2-2 | TRBV4-3 | few | ASTQKDARGGFDGELF
TRBJ2-7 | TRBV11-2 | few | ASSLHPHEQY
TRBJ2-1 | TRBV11-3 | . | ASSLSGRADNEQF
TRBJ2-3 | TRBV7-6 | . | ASSPRLPSTDTQY
TRBJ2-5 | TRBV5-1 | . | ASSSESRGRWETQY
. | TRBV7-6 | . | ASSLGGPGLTEQY
TRBJ1-2 | TRBV9 | many | ASSVDGGSYGYT
TRBJ2-1 | TRBV5-4 | . | ASSTASGTIIEQF
TRBJ1-1 | TRBV25-1 | few | ASSEIDRNTEAF
TRBJ1-2 | TRBV5-4 | many | ASSSYEGYT
TRBJ1-2 | TRBV6-5 | few | ASSYSFQGSYGYT
TRBJ2-1 | TRBV7-2 | . | ASSSGLLAGVINEQF
TRBJ1-2 | TRBV6-5 | . | ASSYKGQGYGYT
TRBJ2-2 | TRBV7-7 | once | ASSSGQPPGELF
TRBJ2-7 | TRBV4-3 | few | ASSRTSGSSYEQY
TRBJ1-6 | TRBV4-1 | few | ASSPADRGGNSPLH
TRBJ2-1 | TRBV6-1 | . | ASSEVGGRSYNEQF
TRBJ1-5 | TRBV5-8 | few | ASSFGRSAQPQH
TRBJ1-2 | TRBV28 | . | ASNANPQGLSNYGYT
TRBJ1-5 | TRBV6-5 | . | ASNGGTGGQPQH
TRBJ1-1 | TRBV15 | . | ATSRGGVKLVEAF
TRBJ1-1 | TRBV18 | . | ASSPTAGDMEAF
TRBJ2-7 | TRBV6-5 | once | ASSHRTSGSVLPY
TRBJ1-2 | TRBV6-5 | . | ASRGRGGFSYGYT
TRBJ2-1 | TRBV5-1 | . | ASSLGTSVNEQF
TRBJ2-1 | TRBV5-4 | . | ASSTGLDNEQF